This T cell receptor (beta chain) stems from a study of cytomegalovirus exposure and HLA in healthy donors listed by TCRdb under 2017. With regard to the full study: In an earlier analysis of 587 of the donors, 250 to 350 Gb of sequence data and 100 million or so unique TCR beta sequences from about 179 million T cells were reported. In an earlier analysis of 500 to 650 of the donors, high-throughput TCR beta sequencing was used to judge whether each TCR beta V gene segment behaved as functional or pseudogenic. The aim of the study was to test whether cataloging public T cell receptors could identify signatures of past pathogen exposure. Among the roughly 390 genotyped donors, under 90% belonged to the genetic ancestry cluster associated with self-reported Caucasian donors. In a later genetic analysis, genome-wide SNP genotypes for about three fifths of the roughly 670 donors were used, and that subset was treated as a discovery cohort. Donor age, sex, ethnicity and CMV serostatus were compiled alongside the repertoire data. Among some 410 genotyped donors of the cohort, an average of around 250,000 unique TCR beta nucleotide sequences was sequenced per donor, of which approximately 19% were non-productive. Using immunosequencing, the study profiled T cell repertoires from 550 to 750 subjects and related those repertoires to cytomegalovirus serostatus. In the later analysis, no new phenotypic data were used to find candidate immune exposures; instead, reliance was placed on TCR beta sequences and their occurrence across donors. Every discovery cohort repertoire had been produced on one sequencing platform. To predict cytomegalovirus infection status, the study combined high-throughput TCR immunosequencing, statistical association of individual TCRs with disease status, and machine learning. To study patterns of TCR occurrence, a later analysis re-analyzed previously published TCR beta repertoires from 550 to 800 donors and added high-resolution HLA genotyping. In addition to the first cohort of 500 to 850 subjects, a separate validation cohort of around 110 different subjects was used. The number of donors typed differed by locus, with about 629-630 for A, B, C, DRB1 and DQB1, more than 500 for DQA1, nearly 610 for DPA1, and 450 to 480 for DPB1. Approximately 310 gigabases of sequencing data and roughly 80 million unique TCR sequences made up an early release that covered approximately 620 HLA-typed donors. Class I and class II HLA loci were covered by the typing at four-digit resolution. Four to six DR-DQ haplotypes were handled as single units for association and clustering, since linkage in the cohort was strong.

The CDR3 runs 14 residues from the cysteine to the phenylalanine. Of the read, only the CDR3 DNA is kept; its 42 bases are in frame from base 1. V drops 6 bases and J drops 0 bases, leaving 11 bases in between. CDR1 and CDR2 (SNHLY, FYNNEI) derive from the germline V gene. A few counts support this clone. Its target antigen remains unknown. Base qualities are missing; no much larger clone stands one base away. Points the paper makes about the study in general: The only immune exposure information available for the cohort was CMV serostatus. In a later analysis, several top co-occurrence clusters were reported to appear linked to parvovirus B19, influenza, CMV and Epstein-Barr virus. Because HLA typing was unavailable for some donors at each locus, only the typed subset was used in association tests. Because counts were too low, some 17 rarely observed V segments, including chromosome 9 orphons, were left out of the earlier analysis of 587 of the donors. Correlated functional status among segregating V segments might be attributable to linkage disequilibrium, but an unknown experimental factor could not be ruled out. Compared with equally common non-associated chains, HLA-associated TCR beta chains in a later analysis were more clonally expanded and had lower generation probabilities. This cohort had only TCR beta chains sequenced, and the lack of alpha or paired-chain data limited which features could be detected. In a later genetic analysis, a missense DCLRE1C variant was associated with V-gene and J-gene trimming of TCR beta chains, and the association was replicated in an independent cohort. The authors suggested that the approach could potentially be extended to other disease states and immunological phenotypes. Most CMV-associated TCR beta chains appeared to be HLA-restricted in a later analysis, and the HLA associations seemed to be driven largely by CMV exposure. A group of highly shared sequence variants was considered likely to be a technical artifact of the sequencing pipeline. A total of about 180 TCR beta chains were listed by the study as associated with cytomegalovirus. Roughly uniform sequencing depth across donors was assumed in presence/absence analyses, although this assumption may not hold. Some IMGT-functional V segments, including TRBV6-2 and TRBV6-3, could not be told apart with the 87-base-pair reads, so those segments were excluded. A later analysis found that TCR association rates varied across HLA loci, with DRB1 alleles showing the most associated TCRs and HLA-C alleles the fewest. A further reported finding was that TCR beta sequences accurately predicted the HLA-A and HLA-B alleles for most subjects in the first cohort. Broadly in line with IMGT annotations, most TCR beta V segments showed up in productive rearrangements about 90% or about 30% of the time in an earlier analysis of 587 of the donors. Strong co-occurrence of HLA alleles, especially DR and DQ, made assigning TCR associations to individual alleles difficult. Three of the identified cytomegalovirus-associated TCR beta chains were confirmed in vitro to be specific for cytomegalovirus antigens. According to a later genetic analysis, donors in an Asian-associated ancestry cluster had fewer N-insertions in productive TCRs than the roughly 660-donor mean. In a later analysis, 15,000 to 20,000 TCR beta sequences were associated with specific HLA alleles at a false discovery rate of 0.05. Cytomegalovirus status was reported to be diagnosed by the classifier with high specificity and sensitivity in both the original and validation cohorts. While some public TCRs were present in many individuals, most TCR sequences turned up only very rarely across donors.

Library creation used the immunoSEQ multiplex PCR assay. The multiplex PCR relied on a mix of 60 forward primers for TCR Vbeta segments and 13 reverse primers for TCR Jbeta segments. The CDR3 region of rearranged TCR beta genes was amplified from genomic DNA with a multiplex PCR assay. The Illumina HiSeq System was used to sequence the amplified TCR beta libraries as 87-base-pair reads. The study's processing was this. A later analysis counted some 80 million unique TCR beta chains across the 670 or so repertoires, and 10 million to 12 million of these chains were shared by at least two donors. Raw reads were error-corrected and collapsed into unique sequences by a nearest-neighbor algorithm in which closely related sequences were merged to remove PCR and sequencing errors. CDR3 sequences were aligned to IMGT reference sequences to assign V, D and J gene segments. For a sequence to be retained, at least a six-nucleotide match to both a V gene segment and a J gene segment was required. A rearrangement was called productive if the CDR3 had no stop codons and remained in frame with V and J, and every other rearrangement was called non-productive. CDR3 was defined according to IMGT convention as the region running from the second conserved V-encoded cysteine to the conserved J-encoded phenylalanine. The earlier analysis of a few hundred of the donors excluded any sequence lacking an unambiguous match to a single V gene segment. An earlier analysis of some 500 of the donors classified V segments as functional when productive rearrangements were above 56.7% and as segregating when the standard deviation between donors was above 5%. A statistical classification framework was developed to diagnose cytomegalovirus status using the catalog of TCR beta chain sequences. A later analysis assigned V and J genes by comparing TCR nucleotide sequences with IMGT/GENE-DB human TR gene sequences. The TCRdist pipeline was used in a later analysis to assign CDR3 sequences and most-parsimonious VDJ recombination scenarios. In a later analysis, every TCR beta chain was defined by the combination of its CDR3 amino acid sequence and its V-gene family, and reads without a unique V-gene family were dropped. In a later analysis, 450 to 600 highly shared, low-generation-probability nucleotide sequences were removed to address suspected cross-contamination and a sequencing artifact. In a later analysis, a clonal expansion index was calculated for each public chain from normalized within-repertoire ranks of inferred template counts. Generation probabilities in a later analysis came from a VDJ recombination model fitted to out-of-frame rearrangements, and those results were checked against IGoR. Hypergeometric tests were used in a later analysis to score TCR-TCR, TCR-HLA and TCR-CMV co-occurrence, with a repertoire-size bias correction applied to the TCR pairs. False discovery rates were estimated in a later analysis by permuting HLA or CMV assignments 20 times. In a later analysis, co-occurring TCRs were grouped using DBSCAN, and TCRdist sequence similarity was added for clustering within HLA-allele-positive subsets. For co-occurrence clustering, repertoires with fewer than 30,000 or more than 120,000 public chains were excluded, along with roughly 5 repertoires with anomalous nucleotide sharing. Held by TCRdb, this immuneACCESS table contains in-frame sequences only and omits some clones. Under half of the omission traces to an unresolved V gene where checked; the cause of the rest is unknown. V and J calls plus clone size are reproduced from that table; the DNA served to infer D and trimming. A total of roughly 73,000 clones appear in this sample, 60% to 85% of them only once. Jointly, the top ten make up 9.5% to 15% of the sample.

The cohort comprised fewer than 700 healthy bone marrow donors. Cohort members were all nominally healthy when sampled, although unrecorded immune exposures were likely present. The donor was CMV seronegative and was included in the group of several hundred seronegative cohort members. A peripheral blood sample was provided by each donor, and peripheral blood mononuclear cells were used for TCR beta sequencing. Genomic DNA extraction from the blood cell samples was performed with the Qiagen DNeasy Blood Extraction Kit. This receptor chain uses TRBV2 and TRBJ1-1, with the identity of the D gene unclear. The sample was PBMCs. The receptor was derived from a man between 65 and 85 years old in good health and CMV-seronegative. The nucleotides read TGTGCCAGCAGGGCCGCCAGGATGAACACTGAAGCTTTCTTT. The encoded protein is CASRAARMNTEAFF.